The entry that follows covers one T cell receptor (beta chain) sequence. What it binds is not known. It may be a read error: a sequence one base away is much more abundant. These data originate in a study of tumor-infiltrating lymphocytes in primary liver carcinoma. Study summary: Surgical resection was the treatment these patients received for primary liver carcinoma. Spanning 30 to 69 years of age, the patients were men and women. Study-level points and caveats: The difference in top-250-clone fraction between tumors and blood was significant, favoring tumors (p = 0.039).

From germline, CDR1 is MNHNY and CDR2 SVGAGI (reference sequence). The CDR3 runs to 15 residues. V was trimmed by 10 bases and J by 4 bases, leaving 22 bases between them. Unsorted whole blood yielded the blood RNA, and germline DNA was also extracted. cDNA specific to TCR beta was made from about 550 ng of total RNA, with a constant-region primer employed for priming. A slightly modified ARM-PCR protocol with three nested multiplex PCR rounds produced these TCR beta libraries. Forward primers for TRBV1-TRBV30 and a C-beta reverse primer served the first two PCR rounds, at about 10 cycles each. TCRdb reanalysed the multiplex PCR reads using MiXCR and keeps one entry per CDR3 protein. The sample consists of about 330,000 distinct CDR3 sequences, roughly 61% of them appearing once.

This chain joins TRBV6-6 and TRBJ1-1; tentative D call: TRBD1 (6 bases). Material for sequencing was peripheral blood. This clonotype originated in a man in his forties with primary liver carcinoma and hepatitis B virus infection. The CDR3 loop reads CANTSPGAGGTEAFF. CDR3 nucleotides: TGTGCCAACACTTCCCCAGGGGCCGGGGGCACTGAAGCTTTCTTT.